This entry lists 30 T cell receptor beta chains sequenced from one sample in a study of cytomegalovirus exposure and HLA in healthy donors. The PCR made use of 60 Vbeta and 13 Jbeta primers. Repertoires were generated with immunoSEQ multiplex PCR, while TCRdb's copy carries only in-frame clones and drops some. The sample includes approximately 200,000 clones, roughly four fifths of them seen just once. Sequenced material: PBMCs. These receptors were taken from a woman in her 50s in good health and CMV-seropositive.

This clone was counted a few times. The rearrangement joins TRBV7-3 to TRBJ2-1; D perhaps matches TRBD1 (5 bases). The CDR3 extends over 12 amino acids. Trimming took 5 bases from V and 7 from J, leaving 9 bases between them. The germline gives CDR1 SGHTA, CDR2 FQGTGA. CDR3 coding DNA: TGTGCCAGCAGCCAGGGTACGAATGAGCAGTTCTTC. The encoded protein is CASSQGTNEQFF.

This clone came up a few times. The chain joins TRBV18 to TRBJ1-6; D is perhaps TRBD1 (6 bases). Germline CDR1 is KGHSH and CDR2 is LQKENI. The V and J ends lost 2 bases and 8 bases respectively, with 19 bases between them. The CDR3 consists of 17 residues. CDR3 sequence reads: CASSPTAQGYGDSPLHF. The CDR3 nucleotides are TGTGCCAGCTCACCAACCGCACAGGGATATGGGGATTCACCCCTCCACTTT.

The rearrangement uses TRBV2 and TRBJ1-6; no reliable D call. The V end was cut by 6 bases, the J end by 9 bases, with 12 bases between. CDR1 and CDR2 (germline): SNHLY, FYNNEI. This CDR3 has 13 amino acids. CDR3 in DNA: TGTGCCAGCAGGGAGGTACCTAGTTCACCCCTCCACTTT. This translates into CASREVPSSPLHF.

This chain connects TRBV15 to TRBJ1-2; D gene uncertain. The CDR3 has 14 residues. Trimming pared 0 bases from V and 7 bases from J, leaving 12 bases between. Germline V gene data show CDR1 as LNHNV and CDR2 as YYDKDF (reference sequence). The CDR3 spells CATSRDRRDTGYTF. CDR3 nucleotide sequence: TGTGCCACCAGCAGAGACAGGAGGGATACTGGCTACACCTTC.

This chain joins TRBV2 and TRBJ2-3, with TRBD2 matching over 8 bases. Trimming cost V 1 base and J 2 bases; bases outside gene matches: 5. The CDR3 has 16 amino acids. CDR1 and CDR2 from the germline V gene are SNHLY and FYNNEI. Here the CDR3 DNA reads TGTGCCAGCAGTGAAGAAACTAGCGGATACACAGATACGCAGTATTTT. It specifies CASSEETSGYTDTQYF.

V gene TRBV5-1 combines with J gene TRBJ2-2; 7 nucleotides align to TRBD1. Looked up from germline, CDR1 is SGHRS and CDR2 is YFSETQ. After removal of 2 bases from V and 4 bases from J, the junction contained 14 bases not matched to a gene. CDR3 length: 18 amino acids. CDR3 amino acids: CASSLTDSGTVGTGELFF. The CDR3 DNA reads TGCGCCAGCAGCTTAACTGATTCCGGGACAGTGGGCACCGGGGAGCTGTTTTTT.

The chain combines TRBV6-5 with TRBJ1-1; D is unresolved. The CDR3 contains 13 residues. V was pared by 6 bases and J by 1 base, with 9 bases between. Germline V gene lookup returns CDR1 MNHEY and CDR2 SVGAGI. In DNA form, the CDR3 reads TGTGCCAGCAGCCCCCTCAGGAACACTGAAGCTTTCTTT. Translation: CASSPLRNTEAFF.

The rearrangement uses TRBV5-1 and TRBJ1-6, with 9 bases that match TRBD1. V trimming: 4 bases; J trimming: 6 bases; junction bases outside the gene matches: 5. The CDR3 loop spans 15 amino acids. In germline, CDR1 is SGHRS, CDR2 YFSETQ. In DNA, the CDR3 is TGCGCCAGCAGCCCGGACAGGGGTGGTAATTCACCCCTCCACTTT. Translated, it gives CASSPDRGGNSPLHF.

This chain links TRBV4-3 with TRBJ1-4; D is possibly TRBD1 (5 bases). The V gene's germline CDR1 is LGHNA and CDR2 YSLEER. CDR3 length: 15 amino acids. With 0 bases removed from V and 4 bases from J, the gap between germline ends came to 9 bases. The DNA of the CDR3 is TGCGCCAGCAGCCAAGATCGACAGAGTAATGAAAAACTGTTTTTT. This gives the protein CASSQDRQSNEKLFF.

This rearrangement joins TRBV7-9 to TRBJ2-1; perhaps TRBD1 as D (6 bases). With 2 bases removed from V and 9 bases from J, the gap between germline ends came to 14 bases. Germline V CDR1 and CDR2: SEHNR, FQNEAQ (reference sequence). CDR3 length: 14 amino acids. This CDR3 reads CASSLTTGSSEQFF. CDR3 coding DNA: TGTGCCAGCAGCTTAACCACAGGGTCCTCTGAGCAGTTCTTC.

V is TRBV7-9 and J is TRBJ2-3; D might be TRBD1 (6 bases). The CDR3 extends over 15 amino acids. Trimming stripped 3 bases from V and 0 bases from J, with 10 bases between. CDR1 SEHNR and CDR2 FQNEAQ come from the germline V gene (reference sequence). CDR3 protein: CASSFQGPSTDTQYF. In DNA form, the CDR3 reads TGTGCCAGCAGCTTTCAGGGGCCCAGCACAGATACGCAGTATTTT. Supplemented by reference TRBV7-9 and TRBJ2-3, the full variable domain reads DTGVSQNPRHKITKRGQNVTFRCDPISEHNRLYWYRQTLGQGPEFLTYFQNEAQLEKSRLLSDRFSAERPKGSFSTLEIQRTEQGDSAMYLCASSFQGPSTDTQYFGPGTRLTVL.

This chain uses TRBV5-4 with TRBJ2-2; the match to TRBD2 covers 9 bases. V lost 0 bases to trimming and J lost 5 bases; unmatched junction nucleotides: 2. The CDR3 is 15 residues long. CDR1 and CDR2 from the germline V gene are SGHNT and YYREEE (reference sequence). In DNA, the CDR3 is TGTGCCAGCAGCTTGGGTGCGGGAGGGACCGGGGAGCTGTTTTTT. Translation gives CASSLGAGGTGELFF. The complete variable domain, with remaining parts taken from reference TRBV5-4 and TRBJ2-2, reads ETGVTQSPTHLIKTRGQQVTLRCSSQSGHNTVSWYQQALGQGPQFIFQYYREEENGRGNFPPRFSGLQFPNYSSELNVNALELDDSALYLCASSLGAGGTGELFFGEGSRLTVL.

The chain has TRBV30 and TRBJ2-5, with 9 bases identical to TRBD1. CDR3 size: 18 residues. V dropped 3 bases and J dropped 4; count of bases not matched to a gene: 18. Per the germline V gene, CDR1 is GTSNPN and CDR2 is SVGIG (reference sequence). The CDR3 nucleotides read TGTGCCTGGAGCAGAACCGGGACAGGGATTTCGTTGGGAGAGACCCAGTACTTC. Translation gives CAWSRTGTGISLGETQYF.

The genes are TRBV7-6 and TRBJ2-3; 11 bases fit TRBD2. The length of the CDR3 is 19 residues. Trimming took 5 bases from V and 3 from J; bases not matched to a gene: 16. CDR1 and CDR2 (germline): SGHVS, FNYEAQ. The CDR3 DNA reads TGTGCCAGCAGCCCTCTAGGGCTCACTAGCGGGAGTAGGACAGATACGCAGTATTTT. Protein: CASSPLGLTSGSRTDTQYF. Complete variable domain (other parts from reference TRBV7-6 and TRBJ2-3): GAGVSQSPRYKVTKRGQDVALRCDPISGHVSLYWYRQALGQGPEFLTYFNYEAQQDKSGLPNDRFSAERPEGSISTLTIQRTEQRDSAMYRCASSPLGLTSGSRTDTQYFGPGTRLTVL.

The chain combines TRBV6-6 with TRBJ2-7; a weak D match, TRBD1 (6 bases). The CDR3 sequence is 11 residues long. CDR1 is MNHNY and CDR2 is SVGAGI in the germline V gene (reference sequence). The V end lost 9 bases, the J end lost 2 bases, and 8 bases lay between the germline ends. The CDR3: CASQGTYEQYF. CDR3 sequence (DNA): TGTGCCAGTCAGGGGACCTACGAGCAGTACTTC.

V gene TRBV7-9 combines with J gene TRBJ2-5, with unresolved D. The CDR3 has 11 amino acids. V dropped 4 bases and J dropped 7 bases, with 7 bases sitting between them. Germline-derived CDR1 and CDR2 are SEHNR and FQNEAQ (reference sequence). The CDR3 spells CASSSLGTQYF. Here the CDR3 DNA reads TGTGCCAGCAGCTCCCTAGGGACCCAGTACTTC. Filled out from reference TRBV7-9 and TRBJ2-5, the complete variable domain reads DTGVSQNPRHKITKRGQNVTFRCDPISEHNRLYWYRQTLGQGPEFLTYFQNEAQLEKSRLLSDRFSAERPKGSFSTLEIQRTEQGDSAMYLCASSSLGTQYFGPGTRLLVL.

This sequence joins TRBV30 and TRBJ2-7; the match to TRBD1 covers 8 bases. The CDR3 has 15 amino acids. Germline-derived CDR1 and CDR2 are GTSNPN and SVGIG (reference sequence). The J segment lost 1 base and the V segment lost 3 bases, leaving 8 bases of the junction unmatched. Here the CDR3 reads CAWRNTGTGSYEQYF. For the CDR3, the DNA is TGTGCCTGGAGGAATACCGGGACAGGATCCTACGAGCAGTACTTC. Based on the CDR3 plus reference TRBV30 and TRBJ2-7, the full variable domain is SQTIHQWPATLVQPVGSPLSLECTVEGTSNPNLYWYRQAAGRGLQLLFYSVGIGQISSEVPQNLSASRPQDRQFILSSKKLLLSDSGFYLCAWRNTGTGSYEQYFGPGTRLTVT.

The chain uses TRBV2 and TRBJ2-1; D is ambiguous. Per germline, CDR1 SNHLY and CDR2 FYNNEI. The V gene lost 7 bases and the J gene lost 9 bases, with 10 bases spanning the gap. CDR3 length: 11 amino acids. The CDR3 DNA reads TGTGCCAGCACCAACTACGGTGAGCAGTTCTTC. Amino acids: CASTNYGEQFF.

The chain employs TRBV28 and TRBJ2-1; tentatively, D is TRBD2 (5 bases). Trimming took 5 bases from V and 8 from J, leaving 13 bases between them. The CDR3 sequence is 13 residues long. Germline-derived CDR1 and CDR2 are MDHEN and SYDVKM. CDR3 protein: CASSTYSVYEQFF. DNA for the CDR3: TGTGCCAGCAGTACCTATAGCGTGTATGAGCAGTTCTTC.

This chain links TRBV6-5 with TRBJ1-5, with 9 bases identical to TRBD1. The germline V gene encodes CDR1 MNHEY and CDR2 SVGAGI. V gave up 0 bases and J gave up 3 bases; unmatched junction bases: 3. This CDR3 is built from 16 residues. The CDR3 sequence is CASSYSWTGVNQPQHF. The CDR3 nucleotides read TGTGCCAGCAGTTACTCTTGGACAGGGGTCAATCAGCCCCAGCATTTT.

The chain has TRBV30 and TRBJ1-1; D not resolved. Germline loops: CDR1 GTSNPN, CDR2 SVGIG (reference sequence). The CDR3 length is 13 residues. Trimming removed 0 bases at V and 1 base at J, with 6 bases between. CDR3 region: CAWSVEPNTEAFF. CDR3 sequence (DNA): TGTGCCTGGAGTGTAGAGCCGAACACTGAAGCTTTCTTT.

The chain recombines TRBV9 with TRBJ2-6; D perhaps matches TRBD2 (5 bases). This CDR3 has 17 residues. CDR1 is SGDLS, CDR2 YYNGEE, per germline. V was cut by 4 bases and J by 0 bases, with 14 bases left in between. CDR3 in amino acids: CASSSGNSVSGANVLTF. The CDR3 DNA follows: TGTGCCAGCAGCTCCGGGAATAGCGTCTCTGGGGCCAACGTCCTGACTTTC.

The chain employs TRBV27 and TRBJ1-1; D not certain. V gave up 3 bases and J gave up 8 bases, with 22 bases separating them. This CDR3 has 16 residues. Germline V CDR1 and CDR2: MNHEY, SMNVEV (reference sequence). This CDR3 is CASSFTRTSPQTEAFF. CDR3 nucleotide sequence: TGTGCCAGCAGTTTTACCCGGACTTCCCCTCAGACCGAAGCTTTCTTT.

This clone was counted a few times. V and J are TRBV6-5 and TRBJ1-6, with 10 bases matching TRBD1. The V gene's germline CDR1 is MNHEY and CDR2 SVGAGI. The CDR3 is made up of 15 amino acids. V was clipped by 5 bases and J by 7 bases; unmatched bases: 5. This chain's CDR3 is CASSAWDRGNSPLHF. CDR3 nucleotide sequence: TGTGCCAGCAGTGCCTGGGACAGGGGAAATTCACCCCTCCACTTT.

The CDR3 DNA is TGCGCCAGCAGCTTGGCAGAGACAAATCCCTTATACTACACCTTC. This gives the protein CASSLAETNPLYYTF. V gene TRBV5-1 combines with J gene TRBJ1-2; D remains unclear. The germline V gene encodes CDR1 SGHRS and CDR2 YFSETQ. V gave up 0 bases and J gave up 10 bases, with 19 bases separating them. The CDR3 loop spans 15 amino acids.

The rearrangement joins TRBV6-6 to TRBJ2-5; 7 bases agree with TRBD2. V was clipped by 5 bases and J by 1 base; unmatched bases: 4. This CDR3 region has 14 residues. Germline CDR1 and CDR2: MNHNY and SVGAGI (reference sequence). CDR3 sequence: CASSRGVLQETQYF. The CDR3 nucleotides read TGTGCCAGCAGTCGGGGGGTCCTCCAAGAGACCCAGTACTTC.

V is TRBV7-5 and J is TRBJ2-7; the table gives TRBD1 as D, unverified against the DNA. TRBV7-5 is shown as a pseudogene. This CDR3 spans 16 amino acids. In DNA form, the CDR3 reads TGTGTCAGAAGCTTAAATCCACAGGGGAAATTCTACGAGCAGTACTTC. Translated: CVRSLNPQGKFYEQYF.

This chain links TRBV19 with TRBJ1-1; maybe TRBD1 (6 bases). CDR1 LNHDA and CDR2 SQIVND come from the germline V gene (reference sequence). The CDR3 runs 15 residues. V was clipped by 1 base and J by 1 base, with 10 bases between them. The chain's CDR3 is CASSIGGHWNTEAFF. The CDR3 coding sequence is TGTGCCAGTAGTATAGGGGGACACTGGAACACTGAAGCTTTCTTT.

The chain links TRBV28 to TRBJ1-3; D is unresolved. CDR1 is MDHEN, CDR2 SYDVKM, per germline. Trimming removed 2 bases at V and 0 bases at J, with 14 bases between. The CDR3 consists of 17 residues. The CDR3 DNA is TGTGCCAGCAGTTTAGATCGGTTCCGGGGCTCTGGAAACACCATATATTTT. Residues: CASSLDRFRGSGNTIYF.

The CDR3 loop is CASSPRVYEQYF. In nucleotides, the CDR3 is TGTGCCAGCAGTCCGCGGGTGTACGAGCAGTACTTC. This sequence joins TRBV6-6 and TRBJ2-7, with a weak D call TRBD2 (5 bases). The CDR3 is 12 amino acids. V was trimmed by 5 bases and J by 4 bases, leaving 9 bases between them. Germline V gene lookup returns CDR1 MNHNY and CDR2 SVGAGI (reference sequence).